This T cell receptor (beta chain) was recorded in a study of blood T cell repertoires in COVID-19. Profiling relied on immunoSEQ multiplex PCR, and the TCRdb table lists in-frame clones only, not all of them. This table has some 310,000 clones, roughly 89% appearing once. This receptor was identified in a woman in her thirties or forties with COVID-19, enrolled during active disease. Sequenced: peripheral blood.

The DNA for the CDR3 is TGTGCCACCCTAAGCGGCACAGATACGCAGTATTTT. This sequence encodes CATLSGTDTQYF. The chain links TRBV28 to TRBJ2-3; D is unresolved. V was cut by 10 bases and J by 1 base, with 9 bases left in between. CDR1 and CDR2 from the germline V gene are MDHEN and SYDVKM. The CDR3 is made up of 12 amino acids. Supplemented by reference TRBV28 and TRBJ2-3, the full variable domain reads DVKVTQSSRYLVKRTGEKVFLECVQDMDHENMFWYRQDPGLGLRLIYFSYDVKMKEKGDIPEGYSVSREKKERFSLILESASTNQTSMYLCATLSGTDTQYFGPGTRLTVL.